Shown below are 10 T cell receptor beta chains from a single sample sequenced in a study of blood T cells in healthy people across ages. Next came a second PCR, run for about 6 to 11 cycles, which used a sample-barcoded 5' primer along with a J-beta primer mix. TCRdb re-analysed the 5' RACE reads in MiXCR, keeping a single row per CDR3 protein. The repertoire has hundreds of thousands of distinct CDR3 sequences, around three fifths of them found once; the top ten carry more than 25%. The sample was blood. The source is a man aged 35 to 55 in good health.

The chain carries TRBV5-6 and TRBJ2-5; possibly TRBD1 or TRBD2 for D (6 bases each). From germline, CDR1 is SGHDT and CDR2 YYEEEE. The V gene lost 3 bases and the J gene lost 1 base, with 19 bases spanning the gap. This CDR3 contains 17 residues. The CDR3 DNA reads TGTGCCAGCAGCTCCCGAACCCGGGGGCTCGGCCAAGAGACCCAGTACTTC. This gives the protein CASSSRTRGLGQETQYF.

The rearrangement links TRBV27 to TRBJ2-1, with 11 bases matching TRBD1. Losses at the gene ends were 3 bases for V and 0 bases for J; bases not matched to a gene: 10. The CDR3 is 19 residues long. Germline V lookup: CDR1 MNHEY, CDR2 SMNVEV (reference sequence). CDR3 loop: CASSLVLDRGPFSYNEQFF. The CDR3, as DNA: TGTGCCAGCAGTTTGGTCTTGGACAGGGGGCCATTCTCCTACAATGAGCAGTTCTTC.

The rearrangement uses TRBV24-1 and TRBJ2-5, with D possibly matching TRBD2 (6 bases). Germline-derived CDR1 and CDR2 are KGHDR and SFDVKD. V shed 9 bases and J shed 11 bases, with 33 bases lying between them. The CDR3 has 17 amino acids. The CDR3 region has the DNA TGTGCCACCCAGAAGGGAGGTTCAATTTTTAGGGGCAATGAGCAGTACTTC. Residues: CATQKGGSIFRGNEQYF.

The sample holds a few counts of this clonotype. This chain's CDR3 is CASSVELVSEQYF. The CDR3 DNA follows: TGTGCCAGCAGCGTAGAACTAGTTTCCGAGCAGTACTTC. The chain employs TRBV9 and TRBJ2-7; D might be TRBD2 (5 bases). This CDR3 is built from 13 residues. Trimming shortened V by 0 bases and J by 6 bases, and 10 bases separated the two germline ends. Germline V gene data show CDR1 as SGDLS and CDR2 as YYNGEE.

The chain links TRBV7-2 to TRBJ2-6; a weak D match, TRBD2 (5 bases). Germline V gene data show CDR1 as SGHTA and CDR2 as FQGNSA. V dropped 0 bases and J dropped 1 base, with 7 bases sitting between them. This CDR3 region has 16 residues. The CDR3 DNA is TGTGCCAGCAGCTTAGCCGGGGAATCTGGGGCCAACGTCCTGACTTTC. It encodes CASSLAGESGANVLTF.

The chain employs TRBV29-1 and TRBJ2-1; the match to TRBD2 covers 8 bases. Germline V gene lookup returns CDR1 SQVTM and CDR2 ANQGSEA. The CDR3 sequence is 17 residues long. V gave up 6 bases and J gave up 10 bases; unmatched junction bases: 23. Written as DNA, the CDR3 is TGCAGCGTCCGCGAAACCTTAAGCGGGAGACGGTCTGGCGAGCAGTTCTTC. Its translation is CSVRETLSGRRSGEQFF.

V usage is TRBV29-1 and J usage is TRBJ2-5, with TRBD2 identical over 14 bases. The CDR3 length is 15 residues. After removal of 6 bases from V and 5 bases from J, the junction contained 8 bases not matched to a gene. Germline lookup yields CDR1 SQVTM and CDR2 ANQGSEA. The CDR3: CSVRGLAGGFETQYF. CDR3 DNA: TGCAGCGTAAGAGGACTAGCGGGAGGTTTTGAGACCCAGTACTTC. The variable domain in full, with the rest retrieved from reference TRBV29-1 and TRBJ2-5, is SAVISQKPSRDICQRGTSLTIQCQVDSQVTMMFWYRQQPGQSLTLIATANQGSEATYESGFVIDKFPISRPNLTFSTLTVSNMSPEDSSIYLCSVRGLAGGFETQYFGPGTRLLVL.

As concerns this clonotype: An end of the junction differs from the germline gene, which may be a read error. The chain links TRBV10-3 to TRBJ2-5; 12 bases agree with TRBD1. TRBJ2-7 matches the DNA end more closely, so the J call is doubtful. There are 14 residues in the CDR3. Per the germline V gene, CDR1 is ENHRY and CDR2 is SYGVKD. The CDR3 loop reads CAIRAGQGAGEQYF. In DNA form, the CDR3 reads TGTGCAATCAGAGCGGGACAGGGGGCGGGCGAGCAGTACTTC.

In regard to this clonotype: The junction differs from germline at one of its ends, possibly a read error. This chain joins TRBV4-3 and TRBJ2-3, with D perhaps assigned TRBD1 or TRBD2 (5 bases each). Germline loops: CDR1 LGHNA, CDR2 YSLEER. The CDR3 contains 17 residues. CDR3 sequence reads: CASSPGRGSRGTDTQFF. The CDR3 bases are TGCGCCAGCAGCCCGGGAAGGGGATCCCGAGGCACAGATACGCAGTTTTTT.

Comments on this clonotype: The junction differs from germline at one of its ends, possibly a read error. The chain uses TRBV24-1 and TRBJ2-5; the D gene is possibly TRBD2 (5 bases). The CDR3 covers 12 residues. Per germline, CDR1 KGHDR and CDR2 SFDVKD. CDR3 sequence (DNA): TGTGCCGCCAGTGACTATCGGGAGACCCAGTACTTC. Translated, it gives CAASDYRETQYF.